One and the same sample provided the 8 T cell receptor beta chains below, sequenced in a study of neoadjuvant nivolumab and ipilimumab in lung cancer. The repertoire was sequenced with immunoSEQ multiplex PCR; TCRdb's copy has only in-frame clones and lacks some. The sample includes tens of thousands of clones, roughly 80% of them seen just once. Sample: peripheral blood, taken before neoadjuvant nivolumab, alone or with ipilimumab. Receptors originate from an adult with non-small cell lung cancer.

Only one count was recorded for this clone. V usage is TRBV5-4 and J usage is TRBJ2-7; 10 bases fit TRBD1. Germline assignment: CDR1 SGHNT and CDR2 YYREEE (reference sequence). Unmatched junction bases numbered 10, after V lost 4 bases and J lost 6 bases. There are 15 residues in the CDR3. The CDR3 sequence: CASSPNRDRGFEQYF. In DNA form, the CDR3 reads TGTGCCAGCAGCCCAAACCGGGACAGGGGTTTCGAGCAGTACTTC.

In this sample, this clone turned up a few times. The gene calls are TRBV7-3 and TRBJ1-2; 8 bases align to TRBD1. Trimming removed 8 bases from V and 3 bases from J; junction bases left unmatched: 8. CDR1 is SGHTA and CDR2 is FQGTGA in the germline V gene. This CDR3 contains 14 residues. In DNA form, the CDR3 reads TGTGCCAGCTCCCCCGCGGGACAGGACTATGGCTACACCTTC. This gives the protein CASSPAGQDYGYTF.

The chain joins TRBV11-3 to TRBJ1-1; tentative D call: TRBD1 (5 bases). The length of the CDR3 is 15 residues. V shed 1 base and J shed 1 base, with 10 bases lying between them. CDR1 SGHNT and CDR2 YENEEA come from the germline V gene. CDR3 sequence reads: CASSLGGAENTEAFF. The CDR3 DNA follows: TGTGCCAGCAGCTTAGGAGGGGCCGAGAACACTGAAGCTTTCTTT.

The rearrangement joins TRBV7-2 to TRBJ1-4; weak D call: TRBD1 (5 bases). The CDR3 is 11 residues long. V was trimmed by 5 bases and J by 10 bases, leaving 8 bases between them. Germline V gives CDR1 SGHTA, CDR2 FQGNSA. The CDR3 bases are TGTGCCAGCAGCGGCGGGGGAAAACTGTTTTTT. Protein product: CASSGGGKLFF.

This clone was observed once. V and J are TRBV9 and TRBJ1-6, with 10 nucleotides matching TRBD1. Germline-derived CDR1 and CDR2 are SGDLS and YYNGEE. J was trimmed by 10 bases and V by 2 bases; bases with no gene match: 9. This CDR3 spans 16 amino acids. The CDR3 loop reads CASSVHGTGAGSPLHF. The CDR3 DNA reads TGTGCCAGCAGCGTCCACGGGACAGGGGCGGGATCACCCCTCCACTTT.

V and J are TRBV7-9 and TRBJ1-1; no definite D call. The germline V gene encodes CDR1 SEHNR and CDR2 FQNEAQ (reference sequence). The CDR3 totals 14 residues. The V end lost 5 bases, the J end lost 1 base, and 11 bases lay between the germline ends. The DNA for the CDR3 is TGTGCCAGCAGCCTAGGGTCAGGGAACACTGAAGCTTTCTTT. This codes for CASSLGSGNTEAFF.

The chain recombines TRBV19 with TRBJ2-5, with a tentative D call TRBD1 (5 bases). The V end lost 5 bases, the J end lost 2 bases, and 12 bases lay between the germline ends. Germline V gene sequence: CDR1 LNHDA, CDR2 SQIVND (reference sequence). The CDR3 sequence is 14 residues long. In DNA form, the CDR3 reads TGTGCCAGTAGTGCTGGGGCGGTTCAAGAGACCCAGTACTTC. Encoded protein: CASSAGAVQETQYF.

V usage is TRBV2 and J usage is TRBJ2-5; no firm D call. Germline CDR1 and CDR2: SNHLY and FYNNEI. This CDR3 spans 14 amino acids. Trimming took 5 bases from V and 1 from J, leaving 11 bases between them. CDR3 amino acids: CASSYPAGQETQYF. The CDR3 coding sequence is TGTGCCAGCAGTTACCCAGCAGGCCAAGAGACCCAGTACTTC.